These T cell receptor beta chains were read from a single sample in a study of response to subunit inactivated influenza vaccine. MiXCR was run by TCRdb on the RT-PCR reads, yielding one entry per CDR3 protein. The sample lists 800,000 to 1,000,000 distinct CDR3 sequences; approximately 22% were seen once. The material sequenced was PBMCs from blood, taken 4 to 6 days after vaccination. These receptors were collected from a man aged 45-60 years who received an inactivated influenza vaccine. The CDR3 runs from the conserved cysteine through the conserved F or W. D genes are given only for firm matches.

J gene	CDR3 length	V gene	D gene	CDR3 protein
TRBJ2-5	14	TRBV6-2/TRBV6-3	TRBD1	CASGIQGAQETQYF
TRBJ2-5	15	TRBV29-1	TRBD1	CSVEEGLGGRETQYF
TRBJ1-2	14	TRBV4-3	-	CASSQQKSNYGYTF
TRBJ2-3	16	TRBV20-1	TRBD1	CSASETGVAHTDTQYF
TRBJ1-5	14	TRBV2	-	CASTSAGGNQPQHF
TRBJ2-1	16	TRBV4-3	TRBD2	CASSPTSSGGASEQFF
TRBJ2-3	15	TRBV12-3/TRBV12-4	TRBD2	CASRPGLAVTDTQYF
TRBJ2-1	20	TRBV20-1	TRBD2	CSARDLAGTSGRAALGEQFF
TRBJ1-2	15	TRBV7-8	-	CASSLAGLGARGYTF
TRBJ2-7	15	TRBV12-3/TRBV12-4	-	CASSPGTHIPYEQYF
TRBJ2-1	16	TRBV18	-	CASSPNYRGGYNEQFF
TRBJ1-4	15	TRBV4-1	-	CASSQMGLAPEKLFF
TRBJ2-1	17	TRBV18	-	CASSPRPGEASYNEQFF
TRBJ1-1	16	TRBV7-2	-	CASSFTSTVSNTEAFF
TRBJ1-2	14	TRBV6-1	TRBD1	CASSADRGMGGYTF
TRBJ2-6	15	TRBV12-3/TRBV12-4	-	CASGAYESGANVLTF
TRBJ2-7	13	TRBV6-2/TRBV6-3	TRBD2	CASKGLADYEQYF
TRBJ1-4	17	TRBV9	TRBD1	CASSPGTGESNNEKLFF
TRBJ2-7	15	TRBV7-6	TRBD2	CASSSRAGETYEQYF
TRBJ2-7	8	TRBV21-1	-	CASSPVYF
TRBJ1-5	14	TRBV20-1	TRBD1	CSAADRGSSKPQHF
TRBJ2-3	15	TRBV3-1	-	CASSAQGYSTDTQYF
TRBJ2-1	14	TRBV12-3/TRBV12-4	TRBD2	CASSPSGGLNEQFF
TRBJ2-1	16	TRBV7-3	TRBD1	CASSRTGQGLYNEQFF
TRBJ1-4	12	TRBV6-6	-	CASSYGVEKLFF
TRBJ2-2	13	TRBV12-3/TRBV12-4	-	CASSFMRTGELFF
TRBJ2-5	16	TRBV2	-	CASSPRQGTVGETQYF
TRBJ2-4	16	TRBV29-1	-	CSVPGFGAGGKNIQYF
TRBJ2-3	12	TRBV2	-	CASLENSNTQYF
TRBJ2-1	15	TRBV20-1	TRBD2	CSARVLAGAYNEQFF
TRBJ2-1	13	TRBV5-1	-	CASSFSPYNEQFF
TRBJ2-2	14	TRBV2	-	CATGGGSGTGELFF
TRBJ2-7	15	TRBV9	TRBD1	CASSVGGQGGSEQYF
TRBJ2-7	15	TRBV27	TRBD2	CASSVDRLAAYEQYF
TRBJ2-2	17	TRBV4-3	-	CASSQDRLTGITGELFF
TRBJ2-5	15	TRBV5-1	TRBD2	CASSTGLAGQETQYF
TRBJ2-1	13	TRBV20-1	TRBD2	CSASMLAGNEQFF
TRBJ2-7	14	TRBV5-1	TRBD1	CASSLGGQGLEQYF
TRBJ2-5	12	TRBV5-6	-	CASSPDQGTQYF
TRBJ1-1	15	TRBV5-1	-	CASSQGSITNTEAFF
TRBJ2-2	14	TRBV5-1	-	CASSLAGKSGELFF
TRBJ2-1	15	TRBV9	-	CASSVRGETYNEQFF
TRBJ2-3	15	TRBV5-1	TRBD1	CASGGTGLGTDTQYF
TRBJ2-3	14	TRBV5-1	-	CASSLTGVGDTQYF
TRBJ2-1	15	TRBV24-1	TRBD2	CATSEPLAGYNEQFF
TRBJ2-2	16	TRBV7-9	TRBD2	CASSVTTGLASGELFF